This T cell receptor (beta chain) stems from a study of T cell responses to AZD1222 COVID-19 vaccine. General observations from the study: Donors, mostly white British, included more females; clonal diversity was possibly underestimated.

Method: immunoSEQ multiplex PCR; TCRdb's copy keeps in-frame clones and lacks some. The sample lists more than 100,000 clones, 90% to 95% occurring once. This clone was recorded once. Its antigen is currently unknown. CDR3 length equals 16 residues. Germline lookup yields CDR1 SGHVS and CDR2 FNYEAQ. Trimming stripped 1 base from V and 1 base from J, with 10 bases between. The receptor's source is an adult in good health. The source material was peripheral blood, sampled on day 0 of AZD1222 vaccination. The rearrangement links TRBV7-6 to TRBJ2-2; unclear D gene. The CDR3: CASSLEVAGNTGELFF. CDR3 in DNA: TGTGCCAGCAGCTTAGAAGTCGCCGGGAACACCGGGGAGCTGTTTTTT. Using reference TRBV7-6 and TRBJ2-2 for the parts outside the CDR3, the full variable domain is GAGVSQSPRYKVTKRGQDVALRCDPISGHVSLYWYRQALGQGPEFLTYFNYEAQQDKSGLPNDRFSAERPEGSISTLTIQRTEQRDSAMYRCASSLEVAGNTGELFFGEGSRLTVL.